The 11 T cell receptor beta chains presented below share a single source sample, sequenced in a study of graft-versus-host responses after intestinal transplantation. The assay was immunoSEQ multiplex PCR, and TCRdb's table has in-frame clones only and misses some. The sample lists more than 12,000 clones, roughly 28% seen once, with around 4% in the top ten. The sample in question was alloreactive CD4+ T cells from a mixed lymphocyte reaction culture, obtained before intestinal transplant. Indicated subset: CFSE-low proliferating T cells sorted from roughly 6-day pre-transplant mixed lymphocyte reaction (GvH or HvG direction). Every receptor here comes from a human patient who received an intestinal transplant.

This clone was seen a few times. Additional DNA sequences in this sample encode the identical CDR3. This rearrangement joins TRBV7-3 to TRBJ2-2, with D perhaps matching TRBD2 (7 bases). With 1 base removed from V and 0 bases from J, the gap between germline ends came to 15 bases. Germline V lookup: CDR1 SGHTA, CDR2 FQGTGA. The CDR3 length is 18 residues. Written as DNA, the CDR3 is TGTGCCAGCAGCTTAAGGGGGCGGGGGCTCGCGAACACCGGGGAGCTGTTTTTT. It yields the protein CASSLRGRGLANTGELFF. The full variable domain, with the rest looked up from reference TRBV7-3 and TRBJ2-2, is GAGVSQTPSNKVTEKGKYVELRCDPISGHTALYWYRQSLGQGPEFLIYFQGTGAADDSGLPNDRFFAVRPEGSVSTLKIQRTERGDSAVYLCASSLRGRGLANTGELFFGEGSRLTVL.

As to this clone: Relative to the germline gene, one junction end is altered; a read error may explain this. This sequence joins TRBV5-3 and TRBJ2-7; TRBD2 is a possible D gene (6 bases). TRBV5-3 carries the ORF label, with uncertain function. The CDR3 length is 15 residues. Written as DNA, the CDR3 is TGTGCCAGCAGCTTGGGTGTAAGGACTATCTACGAGCAGTACTTC. Its translation is CASSLGVRTIYEQYF.

The table lists this clone with a few counts. The rearrangement links TRBV14 to TRBJ2-3; 8 nucleotides align to TRBD2. This CDR3 spans 16 amino acids. Germline V gene lookup returns CDR1 SGHDN and CDR2 FVKESK. The junction had 9 bases not matched to a gene; V was cut back by 1 base and J by 6 bases. DNA for the CDR3: TGTGCCAGCAGCCAAGCCGCGCGGGTAGCGGGGGATACGCAGTATTTT. Translated, it gives CASSQAARVAGDTQYF.

As for this clone: Other DNA variants within this sample encode the same CDR3. The chain is built from TRBV28 and TRBJ1-2, with 10 bases matching TRBD1. Per germline, CDR1 MDHEN and CDR2 SYDVKM. The CDR3 sequence is 14 residues long. Trimming at V came to 4 bases and at J to 4 bases, leaving 3 bases not matched to a gene. The CDR3: CASSYRTGGYGYTF. The CDR3 DNA reads TGTGCCAGCAGTTATAGGACAGGGGGCTATGGCTACACCTTC.

This clone has only a few counts. The chain links TRBV7-2 to TRBJ1-1; 7 nucleotides match TRBD1. This CDR3 contains 15 residues. Trimming at V came to 2 bases and at J to 4 bases, leaving 7 bases not matched to a gene. Germline V gene lookup returns CDR1 SGHTA and CDR2 FQGNSA. DNA of the CDR3: TGTGCCAGCAGCTTAAGACAGGGAAGGAGCACTGAAGCTTTCTTT. The encoded protein is CASSLRQGRSTEAFF.

The genes are TRBV6-5 and TRBJ2-4; TRBD2 matches 8 bases. The CDR3 covers 13 residues. Germline V gene lookup returns CDR1 MNHEY and CDR2 SVGAGI. V dropped 8 bases and J dropped 8; count of bases not matched to a gene: 8. DNA for the CDR3: TGTGCCAGCCGGACACCGGGGGGGTACATTCAGTACTTC. It is translated as CASRTPGGYIQYF.

CDR3 protein: CASSLNRDRGDEQYF. Written as DNA, the CDR3 is TGTGCCAGCAGTTTAAACCGGGACAGGGGCGACGAGCAGTACTTC. The chain carries TRBV5-4 and TRBJ2-7, with 10 bases identical to TRBD1. The CDR3 totals 15 residues. CDR1 is SGHNT and CDR2 is YYREEE in the germline V gene (reference sequence). J was trimmed by 5 bases and V by 5 bases; bases with no gene match: 10.

The J gene is TRBJ2-1, the V gene TRBV5-1; no firm D call. The CDR3 runs to 13 residues. V lost 4 bases and J lost 2, with 7 bases in between. Germline CDR1 is SGHRS and CDR2 is YFSETQ. CDR3 nucleotides: TGCGCCAGCAGCGGCGGCACCTACAATGAGCAGTTCTTC. Residues: CASSGGTYNEQFF.

The chain carries TRBV28 and TRBJ2-2; no reliable D call. Germline V gives CDR1 MDHEN, CDR2 SYDVKM. The CDR3 has 18 residues. Trimming stripped 3 bases from V and 0 bases from J, with 17 bases between. DNA for the CDR3: TGTGCCAGCAGTTTCCCGTCTCAGGCAGATTCGAACACCGGGGAGCTGTTTTTT. It encodes CASSFPSQADSNTGELFF.

The gene calls are TRBV20-1 and TRBJ2-3, with D hard to call. V was cut by 4 bases and J by 2 bases, with 4 bases left in between. This CDR3 is 11 amino acids long. Germline V gene sequence: CDR1 DFQATT, CDR2 SNEGSKA (reference sequence). The CDR3 here is CSATNTDTQYF. CDR3 bases: TGCAGTGCTACTAACACAGATACGCAGTATTTT.

This clone has more than one count but fewer than ten. This rearrangement joins TRBV6-6 to TRBJ2-4, with TRBD2 matching 8 bases. This CDR3 comprises 13 residues. V was clipped by 8 bases and J by 8 bases; unmatched bases: 8. CDR1 MNHNY and CDR2 SVGAGI come from the germline V gene (reference sequence). DNA for the CDR3: TGTGCCAGCCGGACACCGGGGGGGTACATTCAGTACTTC. It specifies CASRTPGGYIQYF.